A selection of T cell receptor beta chains follows, all from one sample in a study of T cell responses to AZD1222 COVID-19 vaccine. The method was immunoSEQ multiplex PCR; TCRdb's version includes in-frame clones alone and lacks a portion of them. The profile shows roughly 120,000 clones, roughly 86% of them singletons. The specimen was peripheral blood, collected 28 days after the second AZD1222 dose. The receptors shown here come from an adult who received the AZD1222 COVID-19 vaccine. CDR3s include the opening cysteine and the closing phenylalanine or tryptophan.

J: TRBJ1-1
V: TRBV20-1
CDR3: CSALQAFEAFF

J: TRBJ2-2
V: TRBV25-1
CDR3: CASRTGPSTGELFF

J: TRBJ1-6
V: TRBV6-5
CDR3: CAIGQVYNSPLHF

J: TRBJ1-2
V: TRBV2
CDR3: CASKLQANYGYTF

J: TRBJ1-4
V: TRBV6-5
CDR3: CASSSSGTGAEKLFF

J: TRBJ1-1
V: TRBV18
CDR3: CASSPGSPTEAFF

J: TRBJ1-5
V: TRBV19
CDR3: CASSVGPYQPQHF

J: TRBJ2-5
V: TRBV4-3
CDR3: CASSQDWTSGGQETQYF

J: TRBJ2-7
V: TRBV7-2
CDR3: CASSRFYEQYF

J: TRBJ1-1
V: TRBV6-1
CDR3: CASSENKLRWVATEAFF

J: TRBJ2-3
V: TRBV7-7
CDR3: CASSPSESTDTQYF

J: TRBJ1-5
V: TRBV6-6
CDR3: CASNTLYSNQPQHF

J: TRBJ1-2
V: TRBV9
CDR3: CASSVDGDLYGYTF

J: TRBJ1-1
V: TRBV7-9
CDR3: CASSWTGVRETEAFF

J: TRBJ2-7
V: TRBV5-4
CDR3: CASSKRGGAYEQYF

J: TRBJ2-7
V: TRBV29-1
CDR3: CSVVAGDRTYEQYF

J: TRBJ1-5
V: TRBV6-1
CDR3: CASSDSQAIRRPQHF

J: TRBJ1-1
V: TRBV29-1
CDR3: CSVQTGGPNTEAFF

J: TRBJ2-7
V: TRBV5-4
CDR3: CASSPGLGGREQYF

J: TRBJ1-5
V: TRBV7-2
CDR3: CASSLEGQTYQPQHF

J: TRBJ1-2
V: TRBV6-1
CDR3: CASSEELHYGYTF

J: TRBJ2-7
V: TRBV3-1/TRBV3-2
CDR3: CASSPWDRTYEQYF

J: TRBJ2-7
V: TRBV9
CDR3: CASSVDVGLVSEQYF

J: TRBJ1-1
V: TRBV7-2
CDR3: CASSLEAPGAGEAFF

J: TRBJ2-5
V: TRBV10-3
CDR3: CAISTGLPGRETQYF

J: TRBJ1-2
V: TRBV7-9
CDR3: CASSLQGSGYTF

J: TRBJ2-7
V: TRBV27
CDR3: CASSLQDGYEQYF

J: TRBJ1-3
V: TRBV30
CDR3: CAWREGSGNTIYF

J: TRBJ2-7
V: TRBV5-1
CDR3: CASSLEAGASYEQYF

J: TRBJ2-7
V: TRBV7-2
CDR3: CASSLSTSGGYSYEQYF

J: TRBJ1-4
V: TRBV5-1
CDR3: CASRADRGEKLFF

J: TRBJ1-1
V: TRBV20-1
CDR3: CSPGDTEAFF

J: TRBJ2-2
V: TRBV7-9
CDR3: CASSLRGGSGELFF

J: TRBJ1-5
V: TRBV10-2
CDR3: CASSISSGGQPQHF

J: TRBJ1-2
V: TRBV18
CDR3: CASSPDISTGYTF

J: TRBJ2-7
V: TRBV9
CDR3: CASSPRGTASYEQYF

J: TRBJ2-7
V: TRBV28
CDR3: CASSLPGRYDEQYF

J: TRBJ1-1
V: TRBV6-5
CDR3: CASSPEGMYTEAFF

J: TRBJ1-1
V: TRBV19
CDR3: CASSIDTGGTEAFF

J: TRBJ1-4
V: TRBV18
CDR3: CASSRIGRETNEKLFF

J: TRBJ1-5
V: TRBV5-5
CDR3: CASSLLDSNQPQHF

J: TRBJ1-3
V: TRBV11-2
CDR3: CASSLIASGNTIYF

J: TRBJ2-7
V: TRBV5-5
CDR3: CASSFRESYEQYF

J: TRBJ1-1
V: TRBV4-1
CDR3: CASSQGSNPNTEAFF

J: TRBJ1-1
V: TRBV7-3
CDR3: CASSLSGQTEAFF

J: TRBJ1-5
V: TRBV19
CDR3: CASSIGVRGQPQHF

J: TRBJ1-6
V: TRBV11-2
CDR3: CASTNEASYSPLHF